This TCR beta chain is drawn from a study of identical twins. Overall study results and limits: Alpha sequences that were out-of-frame and twin-shared showed an excess of low generation probability.

V was clipped by 6 bases and J by 6 bases; unmatched bases: 7. The CDR3 is 14 residues long. TCRdb reprocessed the 5' RACE reads with MiXCR, giving one entry per CDR3 protein. The top ten hold just over 7% of the sample, which has about 340,000 distinct CDR3 sequences, 9% to 15% seen once. This clonotype was counted ten times or more. What it recognizes is unknown. The same sample was also studied in work on yellow fever vaccine responses in identical twins.

This chain joins TRBV12-3 or TRBV12-4 and TRBJ2-7, with 11 bases that match TRBD2. The origin of this receptor is a young woman in good health. Sequenced material: CD8+ T cells sorted from blood. DNA of the CDR3: TGTGCCAGCAGCATACTAGCGGGAGAGGGCGAGCAGTACTTC. Its translation is CASSILAGEGEQYF.